This T cell receptor beta chain was documented in a study of T cell changes during pregnancy in multiple sclerosis. The CDR3 has 15 amino acids. Deletions cut 6 bases from V and 0 bases from J, with 15 bases between. Germline V gene data show CDR1 as KGHSY and CDR2 as FQNENV. Profiled with immunoSEQ multiplex PCR; TCRdb holds only in-frame clones, not every one. The profile shows 38,000 or so clones, approximately 90% of them singletons. Sequences were derived from peripheral blood, sampled before pregnancy. The TCR was taken from a female donor with multiple sclerosis, enrolled in a pregnancy study. V and J are TRBV16 and TRBJ2-7; D may be TRBD2 (6 bases). The CDR3 here is CASSPLKAGSYEQYF. CDR3 nucleotides: TGTGCCAGCAGTCCCCTTAAAGCGGGCTCCTACGAGCAGTACTTC.